This T cell receptor (beta chain) was identified in a study of a mutant IDH1 vaccine in newly diagnosed glioma. Time point defined: week 23, last vaccination. All doses held 300 ug of mutant IDH1 20-mer peptide, with topical imiquimod. Remarks on this clone: Its target is unknown.

Trimming removed 1 base from V and 0 bases from J, with 1 base in between. There are 14 residues in the CDR3. Germline lookup yields CDR1 SNHLY and CDR2 FYNNEI. Data came from immunoSEQ multiplex PCR; TCRdb stores just in-frame clones and leaves some out. The table has about 65,000 clones, approximately 81% seen once; the top ten hold roughly 4%. The source is a young man with glioma. The sample in question was PBMCs, obtained from a glioma patient whose treatment included an IDH1 peptide vaccine. The V call is TRBV2, the J call TRBJ1-6; D call uncertain. The CDR3 sequence is CASSEVSYNSPLHF. DNA for the CDR3: TGTGCCAGCAGTGAAGTCTCCTATAATTCACCCCTCCACTTT. Full variable domain (outside the CDR3, taken from reference TRBV2 and TRBJ1-6): EPEVTQTPSHQVTQMGQEVILRCVPISNHLYFYWYRQILGQKVEFLVSFYNNEISEKSEIFDDQFSVERPDGSNFTLKIRSTKLEDSAMYFCASSEVSYNSPLHFGNGTRLTVT.